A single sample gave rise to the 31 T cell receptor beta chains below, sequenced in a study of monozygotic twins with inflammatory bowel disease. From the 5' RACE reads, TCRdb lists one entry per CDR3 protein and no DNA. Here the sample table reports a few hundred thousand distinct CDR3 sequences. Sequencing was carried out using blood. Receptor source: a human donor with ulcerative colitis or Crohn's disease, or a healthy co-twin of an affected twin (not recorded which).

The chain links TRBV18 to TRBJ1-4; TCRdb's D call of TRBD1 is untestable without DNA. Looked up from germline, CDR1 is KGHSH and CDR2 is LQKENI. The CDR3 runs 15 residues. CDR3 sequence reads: CASSPPDLRGEKLFF. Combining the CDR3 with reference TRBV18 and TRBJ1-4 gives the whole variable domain NAGVMQNPRHLVRRRGQEARLRCSPMKGHSHVYWYRQLPEEGLKFMVYLQKENIIDESGMPKERFSAEFPKEGPSILRIQQVVRGDSAAYFCASSPPDLRGEKLFFGSGTQLSVL.

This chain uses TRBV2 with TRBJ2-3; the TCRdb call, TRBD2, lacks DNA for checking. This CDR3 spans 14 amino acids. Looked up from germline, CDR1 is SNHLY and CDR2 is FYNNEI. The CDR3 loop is CASSEGAVTDTQYF.

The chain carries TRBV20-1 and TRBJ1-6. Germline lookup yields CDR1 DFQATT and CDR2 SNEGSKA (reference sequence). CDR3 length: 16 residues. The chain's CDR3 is CSARDMGRSYNSPLHF.

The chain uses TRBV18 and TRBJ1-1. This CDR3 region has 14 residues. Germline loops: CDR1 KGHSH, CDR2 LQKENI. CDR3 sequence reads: CASSETREGTEAFF. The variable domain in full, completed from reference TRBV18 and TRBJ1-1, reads NAGVMQNPRHLVRRRGQEARLRCSPMKGHSHVYWYRQLPEEGLKFMVYLQKENIIDESGMPKERFSAEFPKEGPSILRIQQVVRGDSAAYFCASSETREGTEAFFGQGTRLTVV.

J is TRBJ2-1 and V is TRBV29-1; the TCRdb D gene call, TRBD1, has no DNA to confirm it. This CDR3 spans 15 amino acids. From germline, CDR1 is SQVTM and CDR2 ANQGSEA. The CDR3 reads CSVGRTGRNYNEQFF.

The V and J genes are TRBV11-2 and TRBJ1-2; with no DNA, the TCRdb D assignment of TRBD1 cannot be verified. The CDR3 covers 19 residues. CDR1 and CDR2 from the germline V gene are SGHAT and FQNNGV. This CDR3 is CASSHEYRRRDSPNYGYTF.

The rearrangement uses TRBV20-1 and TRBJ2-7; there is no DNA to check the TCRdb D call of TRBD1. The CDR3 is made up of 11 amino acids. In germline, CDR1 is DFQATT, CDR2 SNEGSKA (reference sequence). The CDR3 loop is CSARAGYEQYF.

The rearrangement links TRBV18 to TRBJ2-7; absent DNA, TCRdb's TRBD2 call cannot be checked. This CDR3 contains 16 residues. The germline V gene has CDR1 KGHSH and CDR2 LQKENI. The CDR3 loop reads CASSPPAREGRYEQYF.

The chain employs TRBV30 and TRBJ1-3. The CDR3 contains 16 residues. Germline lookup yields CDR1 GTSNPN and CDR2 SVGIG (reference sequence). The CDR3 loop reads CAWSFPTEFSGNTIYF.

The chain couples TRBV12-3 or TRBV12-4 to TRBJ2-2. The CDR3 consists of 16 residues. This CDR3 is CASSLAGSMNTGELFF.

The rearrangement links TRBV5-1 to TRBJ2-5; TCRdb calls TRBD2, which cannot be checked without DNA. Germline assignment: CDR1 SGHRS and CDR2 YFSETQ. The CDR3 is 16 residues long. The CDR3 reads CASSWSGGNDKVTQYF.

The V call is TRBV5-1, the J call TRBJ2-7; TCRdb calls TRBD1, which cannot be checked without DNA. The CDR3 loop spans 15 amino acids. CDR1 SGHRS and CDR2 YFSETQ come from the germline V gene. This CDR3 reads CASSSLQASSYEQYF.

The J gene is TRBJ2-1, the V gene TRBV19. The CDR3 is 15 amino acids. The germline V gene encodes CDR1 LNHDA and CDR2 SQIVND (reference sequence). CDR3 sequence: CASSMSVSSYNEQFF.

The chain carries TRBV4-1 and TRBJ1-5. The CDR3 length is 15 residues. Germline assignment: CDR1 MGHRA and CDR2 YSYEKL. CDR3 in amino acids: CASSQVSQPNQPQHF.

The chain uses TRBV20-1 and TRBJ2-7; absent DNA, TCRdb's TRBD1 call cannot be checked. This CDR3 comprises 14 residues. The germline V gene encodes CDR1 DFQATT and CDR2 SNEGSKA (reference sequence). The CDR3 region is CSATRDGSSYEQYF.

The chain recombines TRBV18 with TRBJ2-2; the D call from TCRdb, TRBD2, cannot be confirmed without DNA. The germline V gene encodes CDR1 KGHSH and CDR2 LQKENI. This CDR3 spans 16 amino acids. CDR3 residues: CASSPPARRSTGELFF.

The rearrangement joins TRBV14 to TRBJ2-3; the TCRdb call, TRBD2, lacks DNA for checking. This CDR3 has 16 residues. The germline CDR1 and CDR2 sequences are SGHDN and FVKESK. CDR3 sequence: CASSSLAGGPTDTQYF.

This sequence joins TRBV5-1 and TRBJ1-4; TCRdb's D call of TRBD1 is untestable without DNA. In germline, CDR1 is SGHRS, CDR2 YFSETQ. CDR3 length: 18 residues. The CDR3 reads CASSLNQQGGPTNEKLFF.

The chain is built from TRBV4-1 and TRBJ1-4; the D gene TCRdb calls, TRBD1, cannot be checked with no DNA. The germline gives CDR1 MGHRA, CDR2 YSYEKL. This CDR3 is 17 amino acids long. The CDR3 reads CASSPPEGAATNEKLFF.

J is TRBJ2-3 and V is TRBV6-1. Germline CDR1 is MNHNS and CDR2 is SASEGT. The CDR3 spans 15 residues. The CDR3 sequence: CASRDPRDRTDTQYF.

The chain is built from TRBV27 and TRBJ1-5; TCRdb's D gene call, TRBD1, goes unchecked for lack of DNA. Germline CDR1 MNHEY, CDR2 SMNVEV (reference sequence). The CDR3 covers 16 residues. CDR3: CASRGESQGARQPQHF.

The CDR3 is CASSRTSGRESSTDTQYF. V usage is TRBV4-3 and J usage is TRBJ2-3; TCRdb gives TRBD2 as the D gene, but with no DNA this cannot be confirmed. This CDR3 is 18 amino acids long. Germline values: CDR1 LGHNA, CDR2 YSLEER.

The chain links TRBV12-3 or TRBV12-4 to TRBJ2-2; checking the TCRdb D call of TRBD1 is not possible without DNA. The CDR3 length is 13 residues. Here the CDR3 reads CASSQPQGWELFF.

The CDR3 loop reads CASSIGQHSNQPQHF. This chain joins TRBV19 and TRBJ1-5. The germline V gene encodes CDR1 LNHDA and CDR2 SQIVND (reference sequence). The length of the CDR3 is 15 residues.

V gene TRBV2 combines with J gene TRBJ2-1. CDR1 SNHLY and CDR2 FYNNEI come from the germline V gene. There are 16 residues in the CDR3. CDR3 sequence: CASDLGGTLSYNEQFF.

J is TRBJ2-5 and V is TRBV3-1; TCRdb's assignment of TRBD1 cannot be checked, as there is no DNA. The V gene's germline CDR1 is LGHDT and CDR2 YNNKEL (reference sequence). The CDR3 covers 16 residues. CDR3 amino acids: CASSQSIDRTQETQYF.

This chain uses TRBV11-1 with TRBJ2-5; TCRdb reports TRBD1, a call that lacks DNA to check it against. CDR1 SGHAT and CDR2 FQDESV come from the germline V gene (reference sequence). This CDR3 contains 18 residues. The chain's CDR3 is CASSLSAGTGGLRETQYF.

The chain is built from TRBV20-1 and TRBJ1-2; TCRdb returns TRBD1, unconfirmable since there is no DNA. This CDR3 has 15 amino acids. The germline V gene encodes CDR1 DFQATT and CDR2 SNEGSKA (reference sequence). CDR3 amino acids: CSARDPGFPRGGYTF.

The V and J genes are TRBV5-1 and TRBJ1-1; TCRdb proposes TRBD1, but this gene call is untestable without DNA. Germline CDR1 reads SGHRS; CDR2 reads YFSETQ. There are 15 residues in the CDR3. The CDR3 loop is CASSPADRGSTEAFF.

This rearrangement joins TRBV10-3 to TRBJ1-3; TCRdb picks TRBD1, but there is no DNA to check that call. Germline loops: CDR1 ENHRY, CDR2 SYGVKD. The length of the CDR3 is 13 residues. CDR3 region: CAISGTAGNTIYF.

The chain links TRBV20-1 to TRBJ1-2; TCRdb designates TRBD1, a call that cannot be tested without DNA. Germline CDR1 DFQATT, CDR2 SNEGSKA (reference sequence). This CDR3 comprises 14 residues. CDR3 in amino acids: CSARVVGGMGGYTF.